The clone carrying this T cell receptor beta chain was recorded a few times. Antigen: not known. The hyperthyroidism patients had all been newly diagnosed, and their disease duration was under 2 months. Their ages ranged from 18 to 65 years. It was RNA transcripts that yielded the amplified TCR beta CDR3 regions. Primed by the HTBI set, a first-round RT-PCR was run on the TCR CDR3. TCRdb analysed the multiplex PCR reads with MiXCR anew, one entry per CDR3 protein. The data contain a few hundred thousand distinct CDR3 sequences, under 15% of them singletons. V trimming: 2 bases; J trimming: 9 bases; junction bases outside the gene matches: 6. Per germline, CDR1 SGHAT and CDR2 FQNNGV. This CDR3 has 14 residues. This specimen comes from a study of T cells in Graves' hyperthyroidism and ophthalmopathy. Findings and limits, study-wide: Model predictions of ophthalmopathy came a median around 6.5 months before onset. Stable hyperthyroidism was separated from ophthalmopathy by a model based on 13 V-J features.

V and J are TRBV11-2 and TRBJ2-1; TRBD2 matches at 8 bases. This clonotype was sampled from a woman younger than 45 with Graves' hyperthyroidism. Specimen: blood. Written as DNA, the CDR3 is TGTGCCAGCAGCTTAAGCGGGAGTCTTGGTGAGCAGTTCTTC. Translating gives CASSLSGSLGEQFF. The full variable domain, completed using reference TRBV11-2 and TRBJ2-1, is EAGVAQSPRYKIIEKRQSVAFWCNPISGHATLYWYQQILGQGPKLLIQFQNNGVVDDSQLPKDRFSAERLKGVDSTLKIQPAKLEDSAVYLCASSLSGSLGEQFFGPGTRLTVL.